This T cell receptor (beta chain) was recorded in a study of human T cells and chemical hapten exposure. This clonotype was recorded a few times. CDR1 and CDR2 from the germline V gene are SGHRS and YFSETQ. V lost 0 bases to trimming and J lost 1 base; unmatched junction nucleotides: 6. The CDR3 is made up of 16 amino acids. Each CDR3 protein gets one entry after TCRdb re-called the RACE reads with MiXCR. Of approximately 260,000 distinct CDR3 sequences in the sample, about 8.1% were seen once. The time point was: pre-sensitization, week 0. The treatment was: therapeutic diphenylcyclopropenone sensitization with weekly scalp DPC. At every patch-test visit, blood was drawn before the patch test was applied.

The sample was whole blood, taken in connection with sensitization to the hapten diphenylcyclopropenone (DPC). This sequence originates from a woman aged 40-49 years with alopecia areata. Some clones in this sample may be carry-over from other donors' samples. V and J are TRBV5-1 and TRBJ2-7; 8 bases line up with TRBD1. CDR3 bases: TGCGCCAGCAGCTTGGCGATTTGGACAGGGTCCTACGAGCAGTACTTC. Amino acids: CASSLAIWTGSYEQYF.